Shown below are 7 T cell receptor beta chains from a single sample sequenced in a study of blood T cell repertoires in COVID-19. TCRdb keeps only in-frame clones here, not all; method: immunoSEQ multiplex PCR. The sample includes about 120,000 clones, about 79% of them seen just once. The sequencing input was peripheral blood. The source is a woman over 75 with acute or convalescent COVID-19.

The chain recombines TRBV3-1 (or the pseudogene TRBV3-2) with TRBJ1-4, with no clear D. CDR1 and CDR2 from the germline V gene are LGHDT and YNNKEL (reference sequence). The CDR3 extends over 14 amino acids. Trimming took 5 bases from V and 8 from J, leaving 15 bases between them. CDR3 sequence reads: CASSIGGLGEKLFF. CDR3 coding DNA: TGTGCCAGCAGCATCGGAGGTCTGGGGGAAAAACTGTTTTTT.

This chain uses TRBV19 with TRBJ1-1; D call uncertain. V was pared by 9 bases and J by 4 bases, with 18 bases between. This CDR3 has 14 amino acids. Per the germline V gene, CDR1 is LNHDA and CDR2 is SQIVND (reference sequence). In DNA form, the CDR3 reads TGTGCCAGCCAAAGTATTCCGGGTACCACTGAAGCTTTCTTT. It codes for CASQSIPGTTEAFF.

This sequence joins TRBV24-1 and TRBJ2-1; 10 bases align to TRBD2. The ends lost 6 bases at V and 1 base at J; junction bases unmatched: 5. Germline V gene lookup returns CDR1 KGHDR and CDR2 SFDVKD. The CDR3 has 16 residues. This CDR3 is CATSQVLAGSYNEQFF. In nucleotides, the CDR3 is TGTGCCACCAGTCAAGTACTAGCGGGGTCCTACAATGAGCAGTTCTTC.

The chain combines TRBV30 with TRBJ1-2; D gene unclear. Trimming cost V 0 bases and J 0 bases, with 2 bases left between them. Germline-derived CDR1 and CDR2 are GTSNPN and SVGIG (reference sequence). CDR3 size: 12 residues. CDR3 nucleotide sequence: TGTGCCTGGAGTGTCTCTAACTATGGCTACACCTTC. As protein: CAWSVSNYGYTF.

The CDR3 bases are TGTGCCAGCAGCGCCCGGGACAGGGGATACGAGCAGTACTTC. This gives the protein CASSARDRGYEQYF. The rearrangement joins TRBV9 to TRBJ2-7, with 10 bases identical to TRBD1. In germline, CDR1 is SGDLS, CDR2 YYNGEE. The CDR3 runs 14 residues. Trimming took 3 bases from V and 4 from J; bases not matched to a gene: 4.

The V and J genes are TRBV9 and TRBJ2-4, with D maybe TRBD1 (6 bases). The CDR3 has 18 residues. V lost 3 bases and J lost 4, with 23 bases in between. The germline V gene has CDR1 SGDLS and CDR2 YYNGEE. CDR3 bases: TGTGCCAGCAGCGCCTCTCCAGGGGAAGGGCTTGTTAAAAACATTCAGTACTTC. It specifies CASSASPGEGLVKNIQYF.

The chain carries TRBV28 and TRBJ1-2; D gene unclear. V lost 5 bases, J lost 2 bases, and 12 bases lay in between. The germline CDR1 and CDR2 sequences are MDHEN and SYDVKM. The CDR3 length is 14 residues. For the CDR3, the DNA is TGTGCCAGCAGTCCGACGACATTCAACTATGGCTACACCTTC. Protein: CASSPTTFNYGYTF.